A selection of T cell receptor beta chains follows, all from one sample in a study of molecular identifiers for immune sequencing clone quantification. Each CDR3 protein is one row after TCRdb ran MiXCR on the PCR reads. The repertoire includes 12,000 or so distinct CDR3 sequences, 15% to 20% of them detected once, and approximately 1.4% sits in the top ten. The sequencing input was naive CD8+ T cells from blood, with Jurkat cell RNA spiked in. The receptors originated from a human donor in good health. Some libraries in this study had Jurkat cell RNA spiked in. The CDR3 runs from the conserved cysteine through the conserved F or W. Size tells how often a clone was seen (once, few, many) or the class of an expanded clone, and some rows leave it out.

size: once
V: TRBV6-1
J: TRBJ2-2
CDR3: CASSRQYTGELLF

size: medium-sized
V: TRBV27
J: TRBJ2-1
CDR3: CASSFVIGDREFNEQFF

size: many
V: TRBV9
J: TRBJ1-3
CDR3: CASSIMVGGYPGNTIYF

size: many
V: TRBV15
J: TRBJ1-6
CDR3: CATSRKGQGGSPLHF

size: medium-sized
V: TRBV29-1
J: TRBJ2-5
CDR3: CSVEDPGLAGGKTQYF

size: medium-sized
V: TRBV28
J: TRBJ1-1
CDR3: CASSLAAGMNTEAFF

size: .
V: TRBV28
J: TRBJ2-1
CDR3: CASSSISGSPSNKQFF

size: .
V: TRBV12-3/TRBV12-4
J: TRBJ2-7
CDR3: CASSYTRIYEQYF

size: .
V: TRBV12-3/TRBV12-4
J: TRBJ2-7
CDR3: CASSSGTDFYEQYF

size: many
V: TRBV5-3
J: TRBJ2-7
CDR3: CASSLYIEGPYEQYF

size: .
V: TRBV24-1
J: TRBJ1-2
CDR3: CATSDLSSAHGYTF

size: many
V: TRBV11-2
J: TRBJ2-5
CDR3: CASSHDPLQTQYF

size: medium-sized
V: TRBV19
J: TRBJ1-1
CDR3: CASSIGGPNTEAFF

size: .
V: TRBV12-3/TRBV12-4
J: TRBJ2-7
CDR3: CASRGLNSHEQYF

size: many
V: TRBV12-5
J: TRBJ2-4
CDR3: CASGPPGKNIQYF

size: many
V: TRBV29-1
J: TRBJ2-7
CDR3: CSVEQGDSYEQYF

size: medium-sized
V: TRBV7-9
J: TRBJ2-2
CDR3: CASSLVGGPKPTNTGELFF

size: .
V: TRBV12-5
J: TRBJ2-3
CDR3: CASGHNRDCTDTQYF

size: medium-sized
V: TRBV7-9
J: TRBJ2-2
CDR3: CASSSQGWAGGELFF

size: few
V: TRBV11-2
J: TRBJ2-2
CDR3: CASSLLPGDGGEPNTGELFF

size: .
V: TRBV4-1
J: TRBJ2-1
CDR3: CASGPLADYNEQFF

size: medium-sized
V: TRBV4-1
J: TRBJ2-7
CDR3: CASSQGSKREQYF

size: few
V: TRBV4-1
J: TRBJ2-2
CDR3: CASSQGEAGELFF

size: many
V: TRBV7-6
J: TRBJ2-1
CDR3: CASSHESGEQFF

size: .
V: TRBV6-2/TRBV6-3
J: TRBJ2-1
CDR3: CVSRPLSGNHPGMQFF

size: .
V: TRBV9
J: TRBJ2-7
CDR3: CASSVDGGSTYEQYF

size: medium-sized
V: TRBV10-3
J: TRBJ2-1
CDR3: CAISDGTSGRAYNEQFF

size: few
V: TRBV5-6
J: TRBJ2-1
CDR3: CASSLEQGGYNEQFF

size: .
V: TRBV7-9
J: TRBJ1-6
CDR3: CASRSRRDSYNSPLHF

size: many
V: TRBV4-3
J: TRBJ2-1
CDR3: CASSPDGTSGSNEQFF

size: .
V: TRBV24-1
J: TRBJ2-3
CDR3: CATSDHQGAPFSTQSF

size: medium-sized
V: TRBV7-3
J: TRBJ2-3
CDR3: CASSLTPIRTSGRAYTDTQYF

size: many
V: TRBV11-2
J: TRBJ2-3
CDR3: CASSLEGLRAGITDTQYF